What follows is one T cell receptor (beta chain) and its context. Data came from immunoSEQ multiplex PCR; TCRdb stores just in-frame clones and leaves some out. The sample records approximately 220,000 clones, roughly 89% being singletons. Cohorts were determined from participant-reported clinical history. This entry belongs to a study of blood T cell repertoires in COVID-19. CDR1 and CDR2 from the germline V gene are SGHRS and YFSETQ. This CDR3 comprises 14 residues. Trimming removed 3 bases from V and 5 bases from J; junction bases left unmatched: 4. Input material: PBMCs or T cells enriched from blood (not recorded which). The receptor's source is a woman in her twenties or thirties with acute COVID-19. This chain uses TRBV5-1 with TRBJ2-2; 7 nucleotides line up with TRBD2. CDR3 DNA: TGCGCCAGCAGCTCTAAAGCGGGGACCGGGGAGCTGTTTTTT. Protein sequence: CASSSKAGTGELFF.